This T cell receptor beta chain was profiled in a study of shared clonotypes between healthy human individuals. Overall study results and limits: Sequencing depth was expected to influence donor clonotype sharing.

For each subset, genomic DNA was distributed in equal portions over several immunoSEQ plates. TCRdb keeps only in-frame clones here, not all; method: immunoSEQ multiplex PCR. This sample has roughly 2.1 million clones, with about 92% found just once. Losses at the gene ends were 4 bases for V and 3 bases for J; bases not matched to a gene: 5. The CDR3 is made up of 15 amino acids. Looked up from germline, CDR1 is SEHNR and CDR2 is FQNEAQ (reference sequence). As to this clone: Its antigen is still unknown.

It was CD45RO-negative cells, positively selected for CCR7, that made up naive CD8 cells, with terminally differentiated effector memory CD45RA+ cells excluded. Every one of the donors was a Caucasian adult that lived in Nashville, Tennessee. V and J are TRBV7-9 and TRBJ2-7; 11 positions match TRBD2. The specimen was naive CD8+ T cells from PBMCs. This receptor was obtained from a man between 18 and 35 years old in good health. Some clones in this sample may be carry-over from other donors' samples. The CDR3 DNA is TGTGCCAGCAGCTCGGGACTAGCGGAGCTCTACGAGCAGTACTTC. This encodes CASSSGLAELYEQYF.